These T cell receptor beta chains were read from a single sample in a study of OX40 agonist ivuxolimab in advanced cancers. The protocol was immunoSEQ multiplex PCR, while the TCRdb copy is restricted to in-frame clones and leaves out a portion. The sample contains some 95,000 clones, 87% of which appear only once. Source: CD4+ or CD8+ T cells sorted from blood, taken in a trial of the OX40 agonist ivuxolimab. The receptors were gathered from an adult with an advanced solid tumor such as melanoma, head and neck, liver or kidney cancer. Each CDR3 is given with its conserved first and last residue. The order of the fields is CDR3 DNA, CDR3 protein, J gene, D gene, V gene, clone size. The D gene is left open where the match is weak. Not every row has a clone size; where given, it reads once, few, many or a size class.

CDR3nt: TGTGCCAGCAGTTACTCGGAAAGGCGCCAGTATTTT
CDR3aa: CASSYSERRQYF
j_gene: TRBJ2-3
d_gene: .
v_gene: TRBV6-5
abundance: once

CDR3nt: TGCGCCAGCAGCCCCGGACAGGGGGCAGTCAATGAGCAGTTCTTC
CDR3aa: CASSPGQGAVNEQFF
j_gene: TRBJ2-1
d_gene: TRBD1
v_gene: TRBV5-1
abundance: .

CDR3nt: TGCAGCGCCCCACAGGCAACCAGCTCCTACAATGAGCAGTTCTTC
CDR3aa: CSAPQATSSYNEQFF
j_gene: TRBJ2-1
d_gene: .
v_gene: TRBV29-1
abundance: .

CDR3nt: TGTGCCAGCAGCTTCGGAGGGAACACTGAAGCTTTCTTT
CDR3aa: CASSFGGNTEAFF
j_gene: TRBJ1-1
d_gene: .
v_gene: TRBV11-2
abundance: .

CDR3nt: TGTGCCAGCAGCGTTAGCAATCAGCCCCAGCATTTT
CDR3aa: CASSVSNQPQHF
j_gene: TRBJ1-5
d_gene: .
v_gene: TRBV7-2
abundance: .

CDR3nt: TGTGCCAGCAGCCCCCGGCGGCGTGGCAGGGGTTCCACCGGGGAGCTGTTTTTT
CDR3aa: CASSPRRRGRGSTGELFF
j_gene: TRBJ2-2
d_gene: .
v_gene: TRBV5-4
abundance: .

CDR3nt: TGTGCCAGCAGCCAAGATGATCGAGGACAGGGGGCGCGAGGAAACACCATATATTTT
CDR3aa: CASSQDDRGQGARGNTIYF
j_gene: TRBJ1-3
d_gene: TRBD1
v_gene: TRBV4-2
abundance: .

CDR3nt: TGTGCCAGCAGTCGGACCCTCCAAGAGACCCAGTACTTC
CDR3aa: CASSRTLQETQYF
j_gene: TRBJ2-5
d_gene: .
v_gene: TRBV7-8
abundance: once

CDR3nt: TGTGCCAGTGCAGGGGAAGAGACCCAGTACTTC
CDR3aa: CASAGEETQYF
j_gene: TRBJ2-5
d_gene: .
v_gene: TRBV2
abundance: .

CDR3nt: TGCGCCAGCAGCCAAGATTTAGCGCAGCCCCAGCATTTT
CDR3aa: CASSQDLAQPQHF
j_gene: TRBJ1-5
d_gene: .
v_gene: TRBV4-3
abundance: .

CDR3nt: TGTGCCAGCGCCGGGAGGGCGGGGGAGACCCAGTACTTC
CDR3aa: CASAGRAGETQYF
j_gene: TRBJ2-5
d_gene: TRBD2
v_gene: TRBV11-3
abundance: .

CDR3nt: TGCAGCGCCAAAGAGGGGGGAGAGGTACGGGAGCAGTACTTC
CDR3aa: CSAKEGGEVREQYF
j_gene: TRBJ2-7
d_gene: .
v_gene: TRBV29-1
abundance: .

CDR3nt: TGTGCCAGCAGCGCAGGCACAGGGAATCAGCCCCAGCATTTT
CDR3aa: CASSAGTGNQPQHF
j_gene: TRBJ1-5
d_gene: .
v_gene: TRBV9
abundance: .

CDR3nt: TGTGCCAGCAGCTTGTCGCGACAGGCGAACACTGAAGCTTTCTTT
CDR3aa: CASSLSRQANTEAFF
j_gene: TRBJ1-1
d_gene: .
v_gene: TRBV5-5
abundance: .

CDR3nt: TGTGCCAGCAGCTTAGAAGCTATCTACGAGCAGTACTTC
CDR3aa: CASSLEAIYEQYF
j_gene: TRBJ2-7
d_gene: .
v_gene: TRBV7-2
abundance: .

CDR3nt: TGTGCCAGCACCGCGGGGGACAATCAGCCCCAGCATTTT
CDR3aa: CASTAGDNQPQHF
j_gene: TRBJ1-5
d_gene: .
v_gene: TRBV18
abundance: .

CDR3nt: TGTGCCAGCAGCCCGGGGGGGCAGGCTGAAGCTTTCTTT
CDR3aa: CASSPGGQAEAFF
j_gene: TRBJ1-1
d_gene: .
v_gene: TRBV7-9
abundance: .

CDR3nt: TGTGCCAGCAGCCGATACTTCAGGGGAAGCTCTGGAAACACCATATATTTT
CDR3aa: CASSRYFRGSSGNTIYF
j_gene: TRBJ1-3
d_gene: .
v_gene: TRBV14
abundance: .

CDR3nt: TGTGCCAGCAGCCGAAGGGGACAGGCAGCCTACGAGCAGTACTTC
CDR3aa: CASSRRGQAAYEQYF
j_gene: TRBJ2-7
d_gene: TRBD1
v_gene: TRBV7-2
abundance: .

CDR3nt: TGTGCCAGCAGTGCTAACAGGGGGGGTAATGAAAAACTGTTTTTT
CDR3aa: CASSANRGGNEKLFF
j_gene: TRBJ1-4
d_gene: TRBD1
v_gene: TRBV2
abundance: .

CDR3nt: TGCGCCAGCAGTCAAGCACCGCCGGGACAGGGGGTGGACGAGCAGTACTTC
CDR3aa: CASSQAPPGQGVDEQYF
j_gene: TRBJ2-7
d_gene: TRBD1
v_gene: TRBV5-1
abundance: .

CDR3nt: TGTGCCAGCAGCAAAGGGACAGAAGCTTTCTTT
CDR3aa: CASSKGTEAFF
j_gene: TRBJ1-1
d_gene: .
v_gene: TRBV13
abundance: .

CDR3nt: TGTGCCAGCAGCTCCGGGACAGGGGGCTGGGAGACCCAGTACTTC
CDR3aa: CASSSGTGGWETQYF
j_gene: TRBJ2-5
d_gene: TRBD1
v_gene: TRBV7-3
abundance: .

CDR3nt: TGTGCCAGCAGCCTCGACAGGGAACAGCCCCAGCATTTT
CDR3aa: CASSLDREQPQHF
j_gene: TRBJ1-5
d_gene: TRBD1
v_gene: TRBV5-4
abundance: .

CDR3nt: TGTGCCAGCAGTTACTCGCTACGGGTGAACACTGAAGCTTTCTTT
CDR3aa: CASSYSLRVNTEAFF
j_gene: TRBJ1-1
d_gene: .
v_gene: TRBV6-5
abundance: .

CDR3nt: TGTGCCAGCAGGGGGCAGGACTATGGCTACACCTTC
CDR3aa: CASRGQDYGYTF
j_gene: TRBJ1-2
d_gene: .
v_gene: TRBV9
abundance: .

CDR3nt: TGTGCCAGCAGCCCAACCGAGTTTGAAGGCTACACCTTC
CDR3aa: CASSPTEFEGYTF
j_gene: TRBJ1-2
d_gene: .
v_gene: TRBV7-9
abundance: .

CDR3nt: TGTGCCAGTAGTACACAGGGGCACACCTATGGCTACACCTTC
CDR3aa: CASSTQGHTYGYTF
j_gene: TRBJ1-2
d_gene: TRBD1
v_gene: TRBV19
abundance: .

CDR3nt: TGTGCCAGCAGCGGGGACACACAAGAGACCCAGTACTTC
CDR3aa: CASSGDTQETQYF
j_gene: TRBJ2-5
d_gene: .
v_gene: TRBV7-2
abundance: .

CDR3nt: TGCGCCAGCAGGGTCCTAGGGGATGAGCAGTTCTTC
CDR3aa: CASRVLGDEQFF
j_gene: TRBJ2-1
d_gene: .
v_gene: TRBV5-1
abundance: .

CDR3nt: TGTGCCAGCAGCCCGGACAGGGATGGCACAGATACGCAGTATTTT
CDR3aa: CASSPDRDGTDTQYF
j_gene: TRBJ2-3
d_gene: TRBD1
v_gene: TRBV11-2
abundance: .

CDR3nt: TGTGCCAGCAACCCAGGAGAGAATTCACCCCTCCACTTT
CDR3aa: CASNPGENSPLHF
j_gene: TRBJ1-6
d_gene: .
v_gene: TRBV2
abundance: .

CDR3nt: TGTGCCAGCAGCCTACAGGGGGAGGGAGGCTACACCTTC
CDR3aa: CASSLQGEGGYTF
j_gene: TRBJ1-2
d_gene: TRBD1
v_gene: TRBV28
abundance: .

CDR3nt: TGTGCCATCAGAGGACCGACCCCTGAAGCTTTCTTT
CDR3aa: CAIRGPTPEAFF
j_gene: TRBJ1-1
d_gene: .
v_gene: TRBV10-3
abundance: .

CDR3nt: TGTGCCAGCTCACCCGGTTCGGACAGGCAAGAGACCCAGTACTTC
CDR3aa: CASSPGSDRQETQYF
j_gene: TRBJ2-5
d_gene: TRBD1
v_gene: TRBV18
abundance: .

CDR3nt: TGTGCCAGCAGTGAACAGGGCTCGGGGGAGCAGTACTTC
CDR3aa: CASSEQGSGEQYF
j_gene: TRBJ2-7
d_gene: .
v_gene: TRBV6-1
abundance: .

CDR3nt: TGTGCCACCAGCAGAGGGGGGACAGAACCCAGCAATCAGCCCCAGCATTTT
CDR3aa: CATSRGGTEPSNQPQHF
j_gene: TRBJ1-5
d_gene: TRBD1
v_gene: TRBV15
abundance: .

CDR3nt: TGTGCCAGCAGTGTGATGAGGGGGACAGATACGCAGTATTTT
CDR3aa: CASSVMRGTDTQYF
j_gene: TRBJ2-3
d_gene: .
v_gene: TRBV6-1
abundance: .

CDR3nt: TGTGCCAGCAGTGAACTGGGGGGCCCTAGCACAGATACGCAGTATTTT
CDR3aa: CASSELGGPSTDTQYF
j_gene: TRBJ2-3
d_gene: .
v_gene: TRBV2
abundance: .

CDR3nt: TGCGCCAGCAGCTCACAACGGGCTGATAACTATGGCTACACCTTC
CDR3aa: CASSSQRADNYGYTF
j_gene: TRBJ1-2
d_gene: .
v_gene: TRBV10-2
abundance: .

CDR3nt: TGTGCCAGCAGTTTAGATCCGGGGTCGCGGTCTGAAGCTTTCTTT
CDR3aa: CASSLDPGSRSEAFF
j_gene: TRBJ1-1
d_gene: .
v_gene: TRBV27
abundance: .

CDR3nt: TGTGCCAGCAGAACTGAAAAACTGTTTTTT
CDR3aa: CASRTEKLFF
j_gene: TRBJ1-4
d_gene: .
v_gene: TRBV2
abundance: .

CDR3nt: TGTGCCAGCAGTTTAACGAGAGCTAACTATGGCTACACCTTC
CDR3aa: CASSLTRANYGYTF
j_gene: TRBJ1-2
d_gene: .
v_gene: TRBV6-1
abundance: .

CDR3nt: TGTGCCAGCCTCCGAAGTGCGGGTGAAAAACTGTTTTTT
CDR3aa: CASLRSAGEKLFF
j_gene: TRBJ1-4
d_gene: .
v_gene: TRBV7-2
abundance: .

CDR3nt: TGCGCCAGCAGCTCTGGGAACAGTGTCAATGAGCAGTTCTTC
CDR3aa: CASSSGNSVNEQFF
j_gene: TRBJ2-1
d_gene: .
v_gene: TRBV5-1
abundance: .

CDR3nt: TGTGCCAGCGGGACCGGGACACCGGCCTATTTAGCTCTCGACGAGCAGTACTTC
CDR3aa: CASGTGTPAYLALDEQYF
j_gene: TRBJ2-7
d_gene: .
v_gene: TRBV28
abundance: .

CDR3nt: TGTGCCAGCAGCTACGACAGGGGGAACACTGAAGCTTTCTTT
CDR3aa: CASSYDRGNTEAFF
j_gene: TRBJ1-1
d_gene: TRBD1
v_gene: TRBV7-8
abundance: .

CDR3nt: TGTGCCAGCAGCCCCCCCGGGCCTAGGGGCTACACCTTC
CDR3aa: CASSPPGPRGYTF
j_gene: TRBJ1-2
d_gene: .
v_gene: TRBV7-2
abundance: .

CDR3nt: TGTGCCAGCAGTGAAGGTCCCGGGTGGTATGAAAAACTGTTTTTT
CDR3aa: CASSEGPGWYEKLFF
j_gene: TRBJ1-4
d_gene: .
v_gene: TRBV6-1
abundance: few

CDR3nt: TGTGCCAGCAGCGTCGGCCCCCGGACAGGGGGCGTCGAGCAGTACTTC
CDR3aa: CASSVGPRTGGVEQYF
j_gene: TRBJ2-7
d_gene: TRBD1
v_gene: TRBV7-9
abundance: .

CDR3nt: TGTGCCACCTCCGTGGGACAGGGGTGGAATCAGCCCCAGCATTTT
CDR3aa: CATSVGQGWNQPQHF
j_gene: TRBJ1-5
d_gene: TRBD1
v_gene: TRBV19
abundance: once

CDR3nt: TGTGCCATCAGTGACAGGAACCCCTTTGGTGAGCAGTTCTTC
CDR3aa: CAISDRNPFGEQFF
j_gene: TRBJ2-1
d_gene: .
v_gene: TRBV10-3
abundance: .

CDR3nt: TGTGCCAGCAGTCCCCGTTTTCTAGGGGAGCAGTACTTC
CDR3aa: CASSPRFLGEQYF
j_gene: TRBJ2-7
d_gene: .
v_gene: TRBV28
abundance: .

CDR3nt: TGTGCCAGCAGCTTAACCATATCTGGAAACACCATATATTTT
CDR3aa: CASSLTISGNTIYF
j_gene: TRBJ1-3
d_gene: .
v_gene: TRBV7-6
abundance: .

CDR3nt: TGTGCCAGCTCCGGCGGACACACAGATACGCAGTATTTT
CDR3aa: CASSGGHTDTQYF
j_gene: TRBJ2-3
d_gene: .
v_gene: TRBV18
abundance: .

CDR3nt: TGTGCCAGCAGCTTACTCGGGACAGACGAGCAGTACTTC
CDR3aa: CASSLLGTDEQYF
j_gene: TRBJ2-7
d_gene: TRBD1
v_gene: TRBV11-2
abundance: .

CDR3nt: TGTGCCAGCAGCCTGACGGGAGGCCGTAACACTGAAGCTTTCTTT
CDR3aa: CASSLTGGRNTEAFF
j_gene: TRBJ1-1
d_gene: .
v_gene: TRBV5-5
abundance: once

CDR3nt: TGTGCCAGCTCACCCGGGACAGATGAGACCCAGTACTTC
CDR3aa: CASSPGTDETQYF
j_gene: TRBJ2-5
d_gene: TRBD1
v_gene: TRBV18
abundance: .

CDR3nt: TGTGCCAGCAGCCGCAACCCCACAGGGGGCGGTGAGACCCAGTACTTC
CDR3aa: CASSRNPTGGGETQYF
j_gene: TRBJ2-5
d_gene: TRBD1
v_gene: TRBV7-2
abundance: .